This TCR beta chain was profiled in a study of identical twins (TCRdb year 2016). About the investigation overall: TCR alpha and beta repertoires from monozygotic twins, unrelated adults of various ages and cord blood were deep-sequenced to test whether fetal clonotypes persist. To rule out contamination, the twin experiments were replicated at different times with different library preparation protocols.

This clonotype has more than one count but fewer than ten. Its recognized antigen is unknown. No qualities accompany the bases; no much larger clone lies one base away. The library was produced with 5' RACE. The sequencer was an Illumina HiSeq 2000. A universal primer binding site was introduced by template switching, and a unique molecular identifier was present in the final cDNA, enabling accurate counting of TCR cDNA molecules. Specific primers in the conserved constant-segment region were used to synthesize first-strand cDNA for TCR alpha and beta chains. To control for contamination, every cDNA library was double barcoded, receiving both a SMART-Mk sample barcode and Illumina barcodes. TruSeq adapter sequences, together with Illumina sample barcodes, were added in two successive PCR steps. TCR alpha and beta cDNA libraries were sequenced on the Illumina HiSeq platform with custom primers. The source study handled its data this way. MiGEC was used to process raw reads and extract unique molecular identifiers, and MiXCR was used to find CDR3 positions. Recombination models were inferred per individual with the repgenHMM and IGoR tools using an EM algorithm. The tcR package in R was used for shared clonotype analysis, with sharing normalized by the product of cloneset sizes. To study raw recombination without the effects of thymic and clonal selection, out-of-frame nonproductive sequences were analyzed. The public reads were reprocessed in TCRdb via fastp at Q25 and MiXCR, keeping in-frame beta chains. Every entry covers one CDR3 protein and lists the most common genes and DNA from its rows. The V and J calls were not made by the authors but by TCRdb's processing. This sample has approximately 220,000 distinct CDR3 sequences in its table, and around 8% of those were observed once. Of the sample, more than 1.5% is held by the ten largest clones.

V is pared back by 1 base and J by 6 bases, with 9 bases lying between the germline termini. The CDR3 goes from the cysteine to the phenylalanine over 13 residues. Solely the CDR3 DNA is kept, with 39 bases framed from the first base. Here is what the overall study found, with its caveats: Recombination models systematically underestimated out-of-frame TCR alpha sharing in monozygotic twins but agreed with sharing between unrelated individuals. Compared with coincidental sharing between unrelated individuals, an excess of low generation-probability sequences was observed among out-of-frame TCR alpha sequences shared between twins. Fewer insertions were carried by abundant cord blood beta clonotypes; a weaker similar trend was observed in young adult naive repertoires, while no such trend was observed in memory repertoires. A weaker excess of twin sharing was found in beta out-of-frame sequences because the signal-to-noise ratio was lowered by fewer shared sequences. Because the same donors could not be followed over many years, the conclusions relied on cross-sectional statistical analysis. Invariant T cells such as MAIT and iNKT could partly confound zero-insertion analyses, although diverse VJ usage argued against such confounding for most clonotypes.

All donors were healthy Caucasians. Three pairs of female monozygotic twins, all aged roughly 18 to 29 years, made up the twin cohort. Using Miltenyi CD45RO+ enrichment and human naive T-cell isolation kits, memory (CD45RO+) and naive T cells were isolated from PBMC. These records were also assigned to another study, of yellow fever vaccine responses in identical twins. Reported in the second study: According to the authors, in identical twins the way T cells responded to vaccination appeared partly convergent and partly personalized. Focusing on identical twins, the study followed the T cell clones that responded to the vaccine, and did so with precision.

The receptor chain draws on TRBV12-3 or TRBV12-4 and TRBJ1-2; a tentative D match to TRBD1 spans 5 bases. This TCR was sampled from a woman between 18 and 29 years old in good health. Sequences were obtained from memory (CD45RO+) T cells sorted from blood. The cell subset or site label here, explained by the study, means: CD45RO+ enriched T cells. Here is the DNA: TGTGCCAGCAGTTTAGGACAGCGTGATGGCTACACCTTC. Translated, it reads CASSLGQRDGYTF.